This T cell receptor beta chain appears in the sequencing data of a study of blood T cell repertoires in COVID-19. Whole-study context: There were acute and convalescent COVID-19 samples, and they came from the United States, Italy and Spain. The cDNA or gDNA used as material had been derived from T cells, B-cell-depleted T cells, or PBMCs.

The V gene end was trimmed by 3 bases and the J gene end by 3 bases; junction bases not matched to a gene: 11. Looked up from germline, CDR1 is LNHDA and CDR2 is SQIVND (reference sequence). The CDR3 totals 17 residues. The repertoire was sequenced with immunoSEQ multiplex PCR; TCRdb's copy has only in-frame clones and lacks some. The sample lists 200,000 to 250,000 clones, approximately 81% occurring once. This sequence joins TRBV19 and TRBJ2-7; 10 nucleotides line up with TRBD2. The sample taken for sequencing was peripheral blood. The sequence derives from a woman of 80 years or more with active or convalescent COVID-19. The CDR3 loop reads CASSISLGASGSYEQYF. CDR3 DNA sequence: TGTGCCAGTAGTATCTCTCTTGGGGCTAGCGGGAGCTACGAGCAGTACTTC.